This entry describes one T cell receptor beta chain. Its antigen is as yet unknown. V shed 4 bases and J shed 7 bases, with 11 bases lying between them. Germline CDR1 and CDR2: LNHDA and SQIVND (reference sequence). This CDR3 has 13 residues. These data come from a study of Ad26.COV2.S vaccination and SARS-CoV-2 variants. General study findings and limits: Substantial breadth was reportedly displayed by spike-specific CD8+ and CD4+ T cell responses after vaccination.

As for treatment: some 19 received Ad26.COV2.S at low or high dose, single or two shots; roughly five received placebo; per-sample allocation not given. Samples came from day 63 after the first vaccine or placebo injection. The repertoire was sequenced with immunoSEQ multiplex PCR; TCRdb's copy has only in-frame clones and lacks some. The profile covers roughly 350,000 clones, with around 88% appearing a single time and approximately 12% taken by the ten largest. The clonotype was recovered from a person between 18 and 60 years old who received the Ad26.COV2.S COVID-19 vaccine or a placebo. Here the sequenced sample was peripheral blood, taken in a trial of Ad26.COV2.S vaccine versus placebo. J is TRBJ1-5 and V is TRBV19; unclear D gene. CDR3: CASSTRRDQPQHF. The CDR3 DNA sequence: TGTGCCAGTAGTACGCGGAGAGACCAGCCCCAGCATTTT.